The 20 T cell receptor beta chains below all came from one sample that was sequenced in a study of Tregs in tolerant kidney transplant recipients. The nonmyeloablative bone marrow transplants came from related graft donors, with transient mixed chimerism. Measured with immunoSEQ multiplex PCR; TCRdb has only the in-frame clones, and not every one. Recorded here are thousands of clones; the top ten clones represent around 5.7%. The sample was CD4+ T cells from blood (PBMCs), taken 6 months after the transplant. These receptor sequences come from a human patient who received a combined kidney and bone marrow transplant. Some T cells may be provided by the graft donor.

This clone is identified as medium-sized from frequency. The CDR3 sequence: CAISEGQLEETQYF. The sequenced part of the CDR3 DNA is TGTGCCATCAGTGAGGGACAGTTGGAAGAGACC. The rearrangement joins TRBV10-3 to TRBJ2-5; possibly TRBD1 for D (6 bases). The read ends 3 residues before the CDR3 terminus; that terminus is restored from the germline J gene. Trimming cost V 2 bases and J 3 bases, with 10 bases left between them. CDR3 length equals 14 residues. Germline-derived CDR1 and CDR2 are ENHRY and SYGVKD.

This clone shows up as medium-sized (0.01 to 0.1%) by frequency. The read is 3 residues too short to cover the CDR3 end, so that end is filled in from the germline J gene. J is TRBJ2-3 and V is TRBV7-3; 7 positions match TRBD1. Germline CDR1 and CDR2: SGHTA and FQGTGA. The CDR3 contains 16 residues. The ends lost 5 bases at V and 6 bases at J; junction bases unmatched: 14. The CDR3 bases that were read are TGTGCCAGCAGCATACAGGGGACCACAAGTCGGGATACG. It is translated as CASSIQGTTSRDT. The CDR3, in full, reads CASSIQGTTSRDTQYF.

About this clone itself: The read gets to within 3 residues of the CDR3 end, and the germline J gene fills in the rest. This sequence joins TRBV18 and TRBJ1-2; D remains unclear. V gave up 1 base and J gave up 3 bases, with 6 bases separating them. This CDR3 region has 13 residues. Germline CDR1 reads KGHSH; CDR2 reads LQKENI. The CDR3 DNA, read in part, is TGTGCCAGCTCACCACGCAGCGACTATGGC. Protein product: CASSPRSDYG. The entire CDR3 protein is CASSPRSDYGYTF.

Of note for this clone: The read terminates 3 residues before the CDR3 end, so the remaining end is supplied by the germline J gene. The chain uses TRBV7-2 and TRBJ2-7; TRBD2 matches at 9 bases. The junction had 3 bases not matched to a gene; V was cut back by 6 bases and J by 0 bases. The CDR3 is 14 amino acids. The germline V gene encodes CDR1 SGHTA and CDR2 FQGNSA. The part of the CDR3 DNA that was read is TGTGCCAGCAGTCCGACTAGCGGCTCCTACGAG. Translation gives CASSPTSGSYE. The whole CDR3 protein reads CASSPTSGSYEQYF. The full variable domain, with the rest looked up from reference TRBV7-2 and TRBJ2-7, is GAGVSQSPSNKVTEKGKDVELRCDPISGHTALYWYRQSLGQGLEFLIYFQGNSAPDKSGLPSDRFSAERTGGSVSTLTIQRTQQEDSAVYLCASSPTSGSYEQYFGPGTRLTVT.

Notes on this clone: The CDR3 end falls 3 residues outside the read, so it is completed with the germline J gene. The genes are TRBV7-2 and TRBJ2-7; 8 bases map to TRBD2. The CDR3 contains 15 residues. The germline V gene encodes CDR1 SGHTA and CDR2 FQGNSA. V lost 1 base to trimming and J lost 4 bases; unmatched junction nucleotides: 6. CDR3 loop: CASSLGVTSEYEQYF. The CDR3 DNA, read in part, is TGTGCCAGCAGCTTAGGCGTGACTAGCGAATACGAG.

Turning to this clone: The read terminates 3 residues before the CDR3 end, so the remaining end is supplied by the germline J gene. This chain links TRBV28 with TRBJ2-1, with 9 positions matching TRBD2. V was clipped by 6 bases and J by 7 bases; unmatched bases: 7. The CDR3 contains 14 residues. Germline lookup yields CDR1 MDHEN and CDR2 SYDVKM. CDR3 region: CASSRMAGGNEQFF. The CDR3 DNA, read in part, is TGTGCCAGCAGCAGAATGGCGGGGGGGAATGAG.

Remarks on this clone: The CDR3 end is not reached by the read, which stops 3 residues before it; the germline J gene fills it in. This chain joins TRBV20-1 and TRBJ1-6; D unresolved. The length of the CDR3 is 12 residues. Germline CDR1 reads DFQATT; CDR2 reads SNEGSKA (reference sequence). Trimming removed 6 bases from V and 5 bases from J, with 8 bases in between. CDR3 region: CSAADDNSPLHF. Incomplete CDR3 DNA: TGCAGTGCCGCGGATGATAATTCACCC.

About this clone: The read stops 3 residues short of the end of the CDR3; the missing end is completed from the germline J gene. This chain uses TRBV19 with TRBJ1-6; perhaps TRBD1 as D (6 bases). The CDR3 covers 16 residues. The germline V and J ends were trimmed by 3 bases and 7 bases, with 16 bases remaining between them. The germline CDR1 and CDR2 sequences are LNHDA and SQIVND (reference sequence). CDR3 DNA, as far as it was read: TGTGCCAGTAGTATGAGGCGACAGGTCTCCAATTCACCC. Protein sequence: CASSMRRQVSNSP. The full CDR3 sequence reads CASSMRRQVSNSPLHF.

On this clone: The read falls 3 residues short of the CDR3 end, and the missing part is taken from the germline J gene. The V gene is TRBV6-1, the J gene TRBJ2-1; the D is unclear. V was trimmed by 3 bases and J by 3 bases, leaving 9 bases between them. Looked up from germline, CDR1 is MNHNS and CDR2 is SASEGT. The CDR3 is 14 amino acids. The chain's CDR3 is CASSETNGYNEQFF. The DNA read from the CDR3 is TGTGCCAGCAGTGAGACAAATGGCTACAATGAG.

By frequency, this clone registers medium-sized. The sequence runs out 3 residues before the end of the CDR3; the remainder is reconstructed from the germline J gene. The J gene is TRBJ2-3, the V gene TRBV5-5; D is uncertain. The ends were cut back, 1 base at V and 0 bases at J, with 9 bases in the middle. The CDR3 sequence is 15 residues long. CDR1 and CDR2 (germline): SGHKS, YYEKEE (reference sequence). Here the CDR3 reads CASSLWRGSTDTQYF. Incomplete CDR3 DNA: TGTGCCAGCAGCTTGTGGCGCGGTAGCACAGATACG.

Judged by frequency, this clone is medium-sized. The read comes to an end 3 residues before the CDR3 does, leaving the germline J gene to fill in the end. The chain recombines TRBV5-1 with TRBJ1-2; TRBD1 might be the D (5 bases). The CDR3 totals 13 residues. Germline V gene lookup returns CDR1 SGHRS and CDR2 YFSETQ. With 0 bases removed from V and 4 bases from J, the gap between germline ends came to 7 bases. The CDR3 spells CASSLGGLYGYTF. The covered CDR3 bases are TGCGCCAGCAGCTTGGGGGGCCTCTATGGC. The entire variable domain, with the rest obtained from reference TRBV5-1 and TRBJ1-2, is as follows: KAGVTQTPRYLIKTRGQQVTLSCSPISGHRSVSWYQQTPGQGLQFLFEYFSETQRNKGNFPGRFSGRQFSNSRSEMNVSTLELGDSALYLCASSLGGLYGYTFGSGTRLTVV.

CDR3 in amino acids: CASSRQDNQPQHF. Partial CDR3 DNA: TGTGCCAGCTCCCGACAGGATAATCAGCCC. V and J are TRBV18 and TRBJ1-5; D possibly corresponds to TRBD1 (6 bases). The observed sequence ends 3 residues before the CDR3 terminus, with the missing tail filled in from the germline J gene. CDR3 length: 13 residues. Per germline, CDR1 KGHSH and CDR2 LQKENI. V lost 6 bases to trimming and J lost 4 bases, with 10 bases between them.

By frequency, this clone registers medium-sized. The sequenced fragment ends 3 residues before the CDR3 boundary, so the rest is inferred from the germline J gene. This sequence joins TRBV24-1 and TRBJ2-3; TRBD1 matches at 7 bases. V dropped 6 bases and J dropped 0; count of bases not matched to a gene: 14. In germline, CDR1 is KGHDR, CDR2 SFDVKD. The CDR3 totals 18 residues. CDR3 DNA (partial): TGTGCCACCAGTTCACCCGGGACAGCAGCTTCTAGCACAGATACG. Protein product: CATSSPGTAASSTDT. The whole CDR3 sequence is CATSSPGTAASSTDTQYF.

About this clone itself: The read falls 3 residues short of the CDR3 end, and the missing part is taken from the germline J gene. The chain recombines TRBV2 with TRBJ2-2, with a tentative D call TRBD2 (5 bases). CDR3 length equals 12 residues. The germline gives CDR1 SNHLY, CDR2 FYNNEI. Trimming left V 8 bases short and J 6 bases short, with 10 bases between. Here the CDR3 reads CASGFGAGELFF. CDR3 DNA, as far as it was read: TGTGCCAGCGGATTCGGGGCCGGGGAG.

Comment on this clone: The DNA ends 3 residues before the CDR3 does, and the rest of the CDR3 is filled in from the germline J gene. V is TRBV20-1 and J is TRBJ2-7, with a possible D match to TRBD2 (5 bases). V lost 5 bases, J lost 1 base, and 21 bases lay in between. Germline V gene lookup returns CDR1 DFQATT and CDR2 SNEGSKA (reference sequence). This CDR3 has 16 residues. The sequenced CDR3 bases are TGCAGTGCTGGCGGAAGCCGCAGCGGAATTTCCTACGAG. It is translated as CSAGGSRSGISYE. The whole CDR3 reads CSAGGSRSGISYEQYF.

As concerns this clone: With the read ending 3 residues before the CDR3 end, the germline J gene is used to fill in that end. The chain has TRBV5-6 and TRBJ1-2; D gene ambiguous. This CDR3 has 13 amino acids. Germline V gene data show CDR1 as SGHDT and CDR2 as YYEEEE. CDR3 DNA, as far as it was read: TGTGCCAGCAGCGCTTCCTCGGACTCCCGG. Translating it yields CASSASSDSR. The CDR3 as a whole reads CASSASSDSRYTF. Supplemented by reference TRBV5-6 and TRBJ1-2, the full variable domain reads DAGVTQSPTHLIKTRGQQVTLRCSPKSGHDTVSWYQQALGQGPQFIFQYYEEEERQRGNFPDRFSGHQFPNYSSELNVNALLLGDSALYLCASSASSDSRYTFGSGTRLTVV.

According to its frequency, this clone is medium-sized. The CDR3 end falls 3 residues outside the read, so it is completed with the germline J gene. The rearrangement links TRBV5-1 to TRBJ2-1; 9 bases map to TRBD2. The CDR3 covers 15 residues. V trimming: 3 bases; J trimming: 4 bases; junction bases outside the gene matches: 5. In germline, CDR1 is SGHRS, CDR2 YFSETQ. The DNA read from the CDR3 is TGCGCCAGCAGCTGGTTAGCGGGAGTGTACAATGAG. This codes for CASSWLAGVYNE. The entire CDR3 is CASSWLAGVYNEQFF.

As to this clone: The CDR3 end is not reached by the read, which stops 3 residues before it; the germline J gene fills it in. The chain joins TRBV18 to TRBJ2-1; 9 bases map to TRBD2. Germline CDR1 KGHSH, CDR2 LQKENI. The V segment lost 1 base and the J segment 0 bases; nucleotides outside the gene matches: 10. The CDR3 sequence is 19 residues long. The CDR3 bases that were read are TGTGCCAGCTCACCACAGGCCCCTAGCGGGACCAGCTCCTACAATGAG. It is translated as CASSPQAPSGTSSYNE. The full CDR3 protein reads CASSPQAPSGTSSYNEQFF.

Here the CDR3 reads CASRGKDRNTEAFF. The CDR3 DNA, read in part, is TGTGCCAGCAGGGGAAAGGACAGAAACACTGAA. This sequence joins TRBV2 and TRBJ1-1; a weak D match, TRBD1 (6 bases). The read ends 3 residues shy of where the CDR3 ends; the end is completed using the germline J gene. The CDR3 runs 14 residues. V lost 6 bases and J 2 bases, leaving 13 bases between the germline ends. The germline CDR1 and CDR2 sequences are SNHLY and FYNNEI.

This clone is called medium-sized based on its frequency. Coverage ceases 3 residues before the CDR3 finishes, and the germline J gene fills in the end. The chain is built from TRBV6-2 or TRBV6-3 and TRBJ2-1, with TRBD1 matching over 8 bases. V gave up 5 bases and J gave up 4 bases; unmatched junction bases: 1. Germline CDR1 reads MNHEY; CDR2 reads SVGEGT. This CDR3 comprises 13 residues. CDR3: CASSRDRYNEQFF. The CDR3 bases that were read are TGTGCCAGCAGTAGGGACAGGTACAATGAG.